The 13 T cell receptor beta chains below come from one sample, sequenced in a study of blood T cell repertoires in COVID-19. Produced via immunoSEQ multiplex PCR; TCRdb's table is partial and in-frame only. The repertoire holds 55,000 or so clones, around nine tenths seen once, with 8.5% in the top ten. Sequenced sample: peripheral blood. The receptors originated from a man in his sixties with active COVID-19.

The chain combines TRBV24-1 with TRBJ2-1; 14 nucleotides line up with TRBD2. CDR1 is KGHDR and CDR2 is SFDVKD in the germline V gene. V dropped 3 bases and J dropped 4; count of bases not matched to a gene: 7. CDR3 length equals 18 residues. CDR3 sequence reads: CATSDPARTSGGYNEQFF. CDR3 DNA sequence: TGTGCCACCAGTGATCCTGCCAGGACTAGCGGGGGGTACAATGAGCAGTTCTTC.

This clone was observed a few times. The chain recombines TRBV5-1 with TRBJ2-2, with 10 bases identical to TRBD1. The CDR3 runs to 14 residues. Unmatched junction bases numbered 1, after V lost 3 bases and J lost 5 bases. The germline V gene encodes CDR1 SGHRS and CDR2 YFSETQ. CDR3 residues: CASSWGQGTGELFF. The CDR3 DNA follows: TGCGCCAGCAGCTGGGGACAGGGGACCGGGGAGCTGTTTTTT.

This chain uses TRBV19 with TRBJ1-2, with 7 bases fitting TRBD1. Losses at the gene ends were 6 bases for V and 3 bases for J; bases not matched to a gene: 7. CDR1 and CDR2 from the germline V gene are LNHDA and SQIVND (reference sequence). The CDR3 totals 14 residues. The CDR3 loop reads CASRRSGTDYGYTF. CDR3 nucleotide sequence: TGTGCCAGTAGGCGTTCCGGGACAGACTATGGCTACACCTTC. Based on the CDR3 plus reference TRBV19 and TRBJ1-2, the full variable domain is DGGITQSPKYLFRKEGQNVTLSCEQNLNHDAMYWYRQDPGQGLRLIYYSQIVNDFQKGDIAEGYSVSREKKESFPLTVTSAQKNPTAFYLCASRRSGTDYGYTFGSGTRLTVV.

V usage is TRBV10-1 and J usage is TRBJ2-3; TRBD2 aligns across 9 bases. Looked up from germline, CDR1 is WNHNN and CDR2 is SYGVQD (reference sequence). V trimming: 2 bases; J trimming: 5 bases; junction bases outside the gene matches: 14. There are 18 residues in the CDR3. Here the CDR3 reads CASSEPRGSGSEGDTQYF. The DNA for the CDR3 is TGCGCCAGCAGTGAGCCCAGGGGTAGCGGGAGCGAGGGAGATACGCAGTATTTT.

This chain uses TRBV5-5 with TRBJ1-5; no clear D. Between the trimmed V and J ends, which lost 0 bases and 7 bases, there was a span of 8 bases. There are 13 residues in the CDR3. CDR1 SGHKS and CDR2 YYEKEE come from the germline V gene (reference sequence). CDR3 bases: TGTGCCAGCAGCTTGGCCCCAGAACAGCCCCAGCATTTT. Translation gives CASSLAPEQPQHF.

The V gene is TRBV28, the J gene TRBJ1-2; D is uncertain. The V gene's germline CDR1 is MDHEN and CDR2 SYDVKM. There are 13 residues in the CDR3. V dropped 6 bases and J dropped 1 base, with 9 bases sitting between them. CDR3 sequence (DNA): TGTGCCAGCAGCCCGACGGGTAACTATGGCTACACCTTC. The encoded protein is CASSPTGNYGYTF.

The V gene is TRBV6-5, the J gene TRBJ2-3; no definite D call. The germline gives CDR1 MNHEY, CDR2 SVGAGI. This CDR3 has 15 residues. V was clipped by 4 bases and J by 2 bases, with 13 bases between them. DNA for the CDR3: TGTGCCAGCAGTTTGGTTAGTATGGTCACAGATACGCAGTATTTT. It specifies CASSLVSMVTDTQYF.

The rearrangement uses TRBV18 and TRBJ1-1, with 8 bases fitting TRBD1. Germline CDR1 and CDR2: KGHSH and LQKENI. CDR3 length: 15 amino acids. V shed 2 bases and J 1 base; nucleotides not matched to a gene: 3. The CDR3 DNA reads TGTGCCAGCTCACCAGGACAGGGTGGGAACACTGAAGCTTTCTTT. It translates to CASSPGQGGNTEAFF.

The V and J genes are TRBV12-3 or TRBV12-4 and TRBJ1-6; the D gene is possibly TRBD1 (5 bases). This CDR3 comprises 13 residues. V was clipped by 4 bases and J by 6 bases, with 7 bases between them. The CDR3 region is CASSWGTNSPLHF. In DNA form, the CDR3 reads TGTGCCAGCAGTTGGGGCACTAATTCACCCCTCCACTTT.

The rearrangement joins TRBV7-2 to TRBJ1-1; D uncertain. The germline CDR1 and CDR2 sequences are SGHTA and FQGNSA. Deletions cut 4 bases from V and 1 base from J, with 4 bases between. The CDR3 length is 12 residues. The CDR3 region has the DNA TGTGCCAGCAGCTGGGCGAACACTGAAGCTTTCTTT. This codes for CASSWANTEAFF. Drawing the rest from reference TRBV7-2 and TRBJ1-1, the complete variable domain is GAGVSQSPSNKVTEKGKDVELRCDPISGHTALYWYRQSLGQGLEFLIYFQGNSAPDKSGLPSDRFSAERTGGSVSTLTIQRTQQEDSAVYLCASSWANTEAFFGQGTRLTVV.

The chain employs TRBV11-2 and TRBJ1-4, with 9 nucleotides matching TRBD1. The CDR3 sequence is 15 residues long. The V and J ends lost 5 bases and 7 bases, in that order; junction bases with no gene match: 8. Germline lookup yields CDR1 SGHAT and CDR2 FQNNGV. The CDR3 DNA sequence: TGTGCCAGCAGCGCTTTACAGGGGGCGGGTGAAAAACTGTTTTTT. Translation gives CASSALQGAGEKLFF.

The chain couples TRBV7-9 to TRBJ2-4, with TRBD2 identical over 12 bases. The germline V gene encodes CDR1 SEHNR and CDR2 FQNEAQ (reference sequence). The CDR3 consists of 15 residues. J lost 6 bases, V lost 5 bases, and 5 bases had no gene match. This CDR3 is CASSPTSGRGNIQYF. CDR3 in DNA: TGTGCCAGCAGCCCGACTAGCGGGAGAGGAAACATTCAGTACTTC.

The chain links TRBV15 to TRBJ2-7, with 9 positions matching TRBD1. After removal of 3 bases from V and 5 bases from J, the junction contained 11 bases not matched to a gene. The CDR3 covers 16 residues. CDR1 and CDR2 from the germline V gene are LNHNV and YYDKDF (reference sequence). The CDR3 bases are TGTGCCACCAGCAGGGGTGCCGGGACAGGGTCCCACGAGCAGTACTTC. Its protein is CATSRGAGTGSHEQYF.